The 27 T cell receptor beta chains below all came from one sample that was sequenced in a study of shared clonotypes between healthy human individuals. Libraries were prepared by immunoSEQ multiplex PCR; TCRdb keeps only in-frame clonotypes and omits some of them. The repertoire holds 2,100,000 or so clones, approximately 94% seen once, with 0.13% in the top ten. The sequencing input was naive CD4+ T cells sorted from blood. As for subset: CD45RA+ positively selected. Receptors were obtained from a man in his late teens or twenties in good health.

The chain is built from TRBV6-1 and TRBJ1-1, with a weak D call TRBD1 (5 bases). Trimming took off 5 bases at V and 11 bases at J, with 12 bases between the two ends. Germline V CDR1 and CDR2: MNHNS, SASEGT. This CDR3 is built from 11 residues. CDR3 region: CASSSGRWAFF. DNA of the CDR3: TGTGCCAGCAGTTCAGGGCGTTGGGCTTTCTTT.

The CDR3 region is CASSPGTRQETQYF. The CDR3 coding sequence is TGTGCCAGCAGTCCCGGGACTCGGCAAGAGACCCAGTACTTC. The J gene is TRBJ2-5, the V gene TRBV6-6, with D perhaps TRBD2 (6 bases). CDR3 length: 14 amino acids. Germline V gene data show CDR1 as MNHNY and CDR2 as SVGAGI (reference sequence). Deletions cut 5 bases from V and 2 bases from J, with 12 bases between.

V gene TRBV5-1 combines with J gene TRBJ1-3; D call uncertain. Per germline, CDR1 SGHRS and CDR2 YFSETQ. Trimming took off 3 bases at V and 0 bases at J, with 13 bases between the two ends. CDR3 size: 16 residues. DNA of the CDR3: TGCGCCAGCAGCTCCGAAAAATTTACCTCTGGAAACACCATATATTTT. Translation: CASSSEKFTSGNTIYF.

This clone has a single count. The chain recombines TRBV7-2 with TRBJ2-3, with TRBD1 identical over 7 bases. V trimming: 6 bases; J trimming: 5 bases; junction bases outside the gene matches: 2. Germline V gene lookup returns CDR1 SGHTA and CDR2 FQGNSA. CDR3 length equals 12 residues. The CDR3 DNA follows: TGTGCCAGCAGATCAGGGGGAGATACGCAGTATTTT. Its translation is CASRSGGDTQYF.

V usage is TRBV4-1 and J usage is TRBJ2-7, with D unresolved. There are 15 residues in the CDR3. Deletions cut 1 base from V and 0 bases from J, with 10 bases between. The V gene's germline CDR1 is MGHRA and CDR2 YSYEKL. This CDR3 is CASSQASTSSYEQYF. CDR3 sequence (DNA): TGCGCCAGCAGCCAAGCAAGTACCAGCTCCTACGAGCAGTACTTC.

The J gene is TRBJ2-2, the V gene TRBV6-1, with D uncertain. CDR3 size: 15 residues. Trimming removed 7 bases from V and 0 bases from J, with 12 bases in between. The germline V gene encodes CDR1 MNHNS and CDR2 SASEGT. This CDR3 is CASIPQATNTGELFF. CDR3 nucleotide sequence: TGTGCCAGCATTCCCCAGGCTACGAACACCGGGGAGCTGTTTTTT.

V and J are TRBV5-4 and TRBJ2-1; D possibly corresponds to TRBD2 (6 bases). Germline CDR1 and CDR2: SGHNT and YYREEE (reference sequence). The CDR3 extends over 15 amino acids. Trimming removed 0 bases at V and 7 bases at J, with 14 bases between. CDR3 sequence: CASSLGGQAGNEQFF. CDR3 in DNA: TGTGCCAGCAGCTTGGGCGGGCAGGCGGGGAATGAGCAGTTCTTC.

This clone has a single count. The J gene is TRBJ2-5, the V gene TRBV2; D is unclear. The germline V and J ends were trimmed by 4 bases and 0 bases, with 6 bases remaining between them. The CDR3 sequence is 13 residues long. The germline gives CDR1 SNHLY, CDR2 FYNNEI. DNA for the CDR3: TGTGCCAGCAGTGTGATCTACCAAGAGACCCAGTACTTC. As protein: CASSVIYQETQYF.

The CDR3 region has the DNA TGTGCCAGCATCCTCCCCCCCTATGGCTACACCTTC. It codes for CASILPPYGYTF. This chain connects TRBV6-5 to TRBJ1-2, with D unresolved. CDR3 length: 12 residues. V shed 7 bases and J shed 4 bases, with 10 bases lying between them. Germline loops: CDR1 MNHEY, CDR2 SVGAGI.

CDR3 coding DNA: TGCGCCAGCAGCCAAGGACTAGCTTCCTACGAGCAGTACTTC. Translation gives CASSQGLASYEQYF. The chain carries TRBV4-1 and TRBJ2-7; 7 bases fit TRBD2. V lost 1 base to trimming and J lost 1 base; unmatched junction nucleotides: 1. Germline CDR1 is MGHRA and CDR2 is YSYEKL. CDR3 size: 14 residues.

The table lists this clone with a few counts. The chain has TRBV6-5 and TRBJ1-6, with D possibly matching TRBD1 (5 bases). Germline V gene sequence: CDR1 MNHEY, CDR2 SVGAGI. The CDR3 has 16 residues. V was trimmed by 4 bases and J by 6 bases, leaving 16 bases between them. CDR3 loop: CASSFLAPGGNSPLHF. In DNA form, the CDR3 reads TGTGCCAGCAGTTTTTTAGCTCCGGGGGGTAATTCACCCCTCCACTTT.

The rearrangement joins TRBV6-5 to TRBJ1-2; D gene ambiguous. CDR3 length equals 13 residues. Trimming removed 2 bases at V and 2 bases at J, with 6 bases between. Per the germline V gene, CDR1 is MNHEY and CDR2 is SVGAGI. The CDR3 spells CASSYNGNYGYTF. Written as DNA, the CDR3 is TGTGCCAGCAGTTACAACGGAAACTATGGCTACACCTTC.

The chain is built from TRBV30 and TRBJ2-7, with D perhaps TRBD1 (6 bases). Trimming took off 3 bases at V and 3 bases at J, with 21 bases between the two ends. The CDR3 runs 16 residues. Germline CDR1 and CDR2: GTSNPN and SVGIG (reference sequence). Here the CDR3 reads CAWRGRGAGAVYEQYF. The CDR3 nucleotides are TGTGCCTGGAGGGGCCGAGGGGCAGGGGCCGTCTACGAGCAGTACTTC.

This chain connects TRBV28 to TRBJ1-4, with a possible D match to TRBD1 (5 bases). Trimming took off 6 bases at V and 10 bases at J, with 18 bases between the two ends. CDR1 MDHEN and CDR2 SYDVKM come from the germline V gene. The CDR3 has 14 amino acids. CDR3 bases: TGTGCCAGCAGCCTAGGGGAAACCGATACAAAACTGTTTTTT. Amino acids: CASSLGETDTKLFF.

This sequence joins TRBV30 and TRBJ1-6, with D tentatively TRBD1 (5 bases). The germline gives CDR1 GTSNPN, CDR2 SVGIG (reference sequence). V lost 4 bases to trimming and J lost 6 bases, with 16 bases between them. The CDR3 sequence is 15 residues long. In DNA, the CDR3 is TGTGCCTGGACCCTTGGGGGGAAGTTTAATTCACCCCTCCACTTT. Its protein product is CAWTLGGKFNSPLHF.

This clone was seen just once. V and J are TRBV2 and TRBJ2-1; D uncertain. The V end was cut by 5 bases, the J end by 5 bases, with 10 bases between. Per the germline V gene, CDR1 is SNHLY and CDR2 is FYNNEI. This CDR3 region has 13 residues. The CDR3: CASSYGPHNEQFF. The CDR3 DNA sequence: TGTGCCAGCAGTTATGGGCCACACAATGAGCAGTTCTTC.

In its sample, this clone was seen once. The chain uses TRBV11-2 and TRBJ2-4, with D tentatively TRBD2 (6 bases). V gave up 5 bases and J gave up 7 bases, with 12 bases separating them. The CDR3 loop spans 13 amino acids. CDR1 is SGHAT, CDR2 FQNNGV, per germline. CDR3: CASSDGGTNIQYF. In DNA, the CDR3 is TGTGCCAGCAGCGACGGAGGGACGAACATTCAGTACTTC.

The genes are TRBV2 and TRBJ2-7, with D hard to call. V gave up 3 bases and J gave up 2 bases, with 8 bases separating them. The CDR3 spans 13 residues. In germline, CDR1 is SNHLY, CDR2 FYNNEI. CDR3 sequence: CASSEPGTYEQYF. The CDR3 DNA is TGTGCCAGCAGTGAGCCTGGGACCTACGAGCAGTACTTC.

The chain is built from TRBV28 and TRBJ1-6; possibly TRBD1 for D (5 bases). The germline V gene has CDR1 MDHEN and CDR2 SYDVKM. The CDR3 runs 17 residues. The germline V and J ends were trimmed by 7 bases and 0 bases, with 16 bases remaining between them. This CDR3 is CASKSTGPRSYNSPLHF. The CDR3 DNA follows: TGTGCCAGCAAAAGCACAGGACCTCGCTCCTATAATTCACCCCTCCACTTT.

V usage is TRBV30 and J usage is TRBJ2-2; TRBD1 agrees at 7 bases. This CDR3 comprises 15 residues. J gave up 4 bases and V 1 base, and 6 bases lay outside the gene matches. Germline V gene sequence: CDR1 GTSNPN, CDR2 SVGIG (reference sequence). The CDR3, as DNA: TGTGCCTGGAGTGCCCGGACAGGACCCACCGGGGAGCTGTTTTTT. Translating it yields CAWSARTGPTGELFF.

The chain carries TRBV7-9 and TRBJ2-4, with 7 bases identical to TRBD1. CDR3 length: 15 amino acids. Per germline, CDR1 SEHNR and CDR2 FQNEAQ (reference sequence). Trimming took 2 bases from V and 8 from J; bases not matched to a gene: 9. The CDR3 region is CASSLSSGGADIQYF. For the CDR3, the DNA is TGTGCCAGCAGCTTAAGTTCAGGGGGTGCTGACATTCAGTACTTC.

The rearrangement uses TRBV19 and TRBJ2-5, with TRBD2 matching over 15 bases. Losses at the gene ends were 0 bases for V and 4 bases for J; bases not matched to a gene: 9. The germline CDR1 and CDR2 sequences are LNHDA and SQIVND (reference sequence). The CDR3 sequence is 19 residues long. Written as DNA, the CDR3 is TGTGCCAGTAGTATAGATCATAGGGGACTAGCGGGAGGTTTAGAGACCCAGTACTTC. This translates into CASSIDHRGLAGGLETQYF.

This chain joins TRBV30 and TRBJ1-2; 11 nucleotides line up with TRBD1. V was clipped by 1 base and J by 2 bases; unmatched bases: 6. The CDR3 runs 16 residues. Per germline, CDR1 GTSNPN and CDR2 SVGIG (reference sequence). The CDR3 region is CAWSAPWDRGNYGYTF. In DNA form, the CDR3 reads TGTGCCTGGAGTGCCCCCTGGGACAGGGGGAACTATGGCTACACCTTC.

V and J are TRBV4-3 and TRBJ2-5; TRBD2 matches at 12 bases. CDR1 is LGHNA, CDR2 YSLEER, per germline. V lost 1 base to trimming and J lost 5 bases; unmatched junction nucleotides: 8. The CDR3 runs to 17 residues. Written as DNA, the CDR3 is TGCGCCAGCAGCCAAGTGACAGCCGGGACTAGCGGGGAGACCCAGTACTTC. This sequence encodes CASSQVTAGTSGETQYF.

This chain uses TRBV11-2 with TRBJ1-1; D remains unclear. The germline CDR1 and CDR2 sequences are SGHAT and FQNNGV. The V gene lost 0 bases and the J gene lost 1 base, with 6 bases spanning the gap. CDR3 size: 14 residues. Written as DNA, the CDR3 is TGTGCCAGCAGCTTAGAGGGCCCGAACACTGAAGCTTTCTTT. Its translation: CASSLEGPNTEAFF.

This chain links TRBV6-6 with TRBJ2-3; 8 bases are a match to TRBD2. The CDR3 runs 15 residues. V shed 10 bases and J 0 bases; nucleotides not matched to a gene: 9. Per germline, CDR1 MNHNY and CDR2 SVGAGI (reference sequence). The CDR3 DNA reads TGTGCCATCGGGGGGGCGGGACCTAGCACAGATACGCAGTATTTT. Translation gives CAIGGAGPSTDTQYF.

The chain employs TRBV28 and TRBJ2-3, with 9 bases identical to TRBD2. CDR1 is MDHEN and CDR2 is SYDVKM in the germline V gene. J gave up 5 bases and V 5 bases, and 5 bases lay outside the gene matches. The length of the CDR3 is 14 residues. The CDR3 sequence: CASSERGAGDTQYF. The CDR3 coding sequence is TGTGCCAGCAGTGAGCGGGGGGCTGGAGATACGCAGTATTTT.